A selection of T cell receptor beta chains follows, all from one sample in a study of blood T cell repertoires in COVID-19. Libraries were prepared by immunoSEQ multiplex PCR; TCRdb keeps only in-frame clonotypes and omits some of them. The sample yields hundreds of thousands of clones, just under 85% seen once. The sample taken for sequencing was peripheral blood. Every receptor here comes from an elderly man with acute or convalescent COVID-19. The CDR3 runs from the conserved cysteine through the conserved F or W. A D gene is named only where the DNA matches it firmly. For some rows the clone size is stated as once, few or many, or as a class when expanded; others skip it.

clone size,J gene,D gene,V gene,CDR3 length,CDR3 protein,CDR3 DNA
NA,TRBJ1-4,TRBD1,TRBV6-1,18,CASSEGRDRGRLNEKLFF,TGTGCCAGCAGTGAAGGTCGGGACAGGGGGCGTCTTAACGAAAAACTGTTTTTT
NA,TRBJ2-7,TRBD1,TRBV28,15,CASSLRGTGSYEQYF,TGTGCCAGCAGTTTACGTGGGACAGGGTCCTACGAGCAGTACTTC
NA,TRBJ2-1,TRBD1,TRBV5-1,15,CASSSSDRGLNEQFF,TGCGCCAGCAGCTCGTCTGACAGGGGTTTGAATGAGCAGTTCTTC
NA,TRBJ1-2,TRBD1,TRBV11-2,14,CASSLNLDRAGYTF,TGTGCCAGCAGCTTAAACCTGGACAGGGCCGGCTACACCTTC
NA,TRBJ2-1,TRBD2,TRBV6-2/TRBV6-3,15,CASSPGTSTYNEQFF,TGTGCCAGCAGCCCCGGGACTAGCACCTACAATGAGCAGTTCTTC
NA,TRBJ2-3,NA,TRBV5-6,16,CASSLGGLLRRDTQYF,TGTGCCAGCAGCTTGGGAGGACTCCTAAGGAGAGATACGCAGTATTTT
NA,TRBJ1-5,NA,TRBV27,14,CASSKEGRNQPQHF,TGTGCCAGCAGTAAAGAGGGGAGGAATCAGCCCCAGCATTTT
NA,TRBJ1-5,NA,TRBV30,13,CAWSGRGRQPQHF,TGTGCCTGGAGTGGCAGGGGAAGGCAGCCCCAGCATTTT
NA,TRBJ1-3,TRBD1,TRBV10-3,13,CATGQNSGNTIYF,TGTGCCACGGGACAGAACTCTGGAAACACCATATATTTT
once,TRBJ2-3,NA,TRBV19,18,CASSILLIYRENADTQYF,TGTGCCAGTAGTATCCTACTCATCTATCGGGAGAACGCAGATACGCAGTATTTT
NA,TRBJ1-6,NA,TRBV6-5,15,CASSYEGDPNSPLHF,TGTGCCAGCAGTTACGAGGGGGATCCTAATTCACCCCTCCACTTT
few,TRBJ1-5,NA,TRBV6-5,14,CASSYQGGGQPQHF,TGTGCCAGCAGTTACCAGGGAGGGGGTCAGCCCCAGCATTTT
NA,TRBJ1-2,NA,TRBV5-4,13,CASSFRGPYGYTF,TGTGCCAGCAGCTTTCGTGGGCCCTATGGCTACACCTTC
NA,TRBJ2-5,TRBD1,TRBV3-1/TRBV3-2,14,CASSPGTGAGTQYF,TGTGCCAGCAGCCCCGGGACAGGGGCAGGGACCCAGTACTTC
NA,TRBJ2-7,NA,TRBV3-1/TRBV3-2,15,CASSQGRTPSVEQYF,TGTGCCAGCAGCCAAGGGAGAACACCCTCGGTCGAGCAGTACTTC
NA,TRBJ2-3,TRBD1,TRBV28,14,CASTTGTGTDTQYF,TGTGCCAGCACCACCGGGACAGGCACAGATACGCAGTATTTT
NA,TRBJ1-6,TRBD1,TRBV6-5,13,CASRGQMNSPLHF,TGTGCCAGCAGGGGACAGATGAATTCACCCCTCCACTTT
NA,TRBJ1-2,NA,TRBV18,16,CASSPSGTLNNYGYTF,TGTGCCAGCTCACCGTCCGGTACCCTTAATAACTATGGCTACACCTTC
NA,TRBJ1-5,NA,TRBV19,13,CASDSPSNQPQHF,TGTGCCAGTGACAGCCCGAGCAATCAGCCCCAGCATTTT
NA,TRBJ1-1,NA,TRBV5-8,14,CASSLGGQINEAFF,TGTGCCAGCAGCTTGGGTGGGCAAATCAATGAAGCTTTCTTT
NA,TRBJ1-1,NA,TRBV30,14,CAQTGQLMNTEAFF,TGTGCCCAAACTGGACAGCTAATGAACACTGAAGCTTTCTTT
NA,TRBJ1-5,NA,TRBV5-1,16,CASSLVGGNSNQPQHF,TGCGCCAGCAGCTTGGTAGGGGGAAATAGCAATCAGCCCCAGCATTTT
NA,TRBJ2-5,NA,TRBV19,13,CASTGRRGETQYF,TGTGCCAGTACTGGTCGCAGAGGAGAGACCCAGTACTTC
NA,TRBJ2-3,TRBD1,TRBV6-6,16,CASSYVGGPFTDTQYF,TGTGCCAGTAGTTACGTAGGGGGCCCATTCACAGATACGCAGTATTTT
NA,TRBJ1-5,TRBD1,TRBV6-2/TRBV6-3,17,CASSRRQGAESNQPQHF,TGTGCCAGCAGCCGCCGACAGGGGGCAGAAAGCAATCAGCCCCAGCATTTT
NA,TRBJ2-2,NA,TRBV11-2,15,CASSLEGRDTGELFF,TGTGCCAGCAGCTTAGAAGGCAGGGATACCGGGGAGCTGTTTTTT
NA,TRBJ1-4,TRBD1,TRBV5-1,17,CASSVQGAITTNEKLFF,TGCGCCAGCAGCGTACAGGGGGCGATCACAACTAATGAAAAACTGTTTTTT
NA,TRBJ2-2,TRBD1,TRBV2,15,CASTGQGSSTGELFF,TGTGCCAGCACAGGACAGGGCAGCAGCACCGGGGAGCTGTTTTTT
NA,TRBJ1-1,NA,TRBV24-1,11,CATSDQYKAFF,TGTGCCACCAGTGACCAGTATAAAGCTTTCTTT
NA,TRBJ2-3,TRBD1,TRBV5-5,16,CASSSAGTGRTDTQYF,TGTGCCAGCAGCTCGGCCGGGACAGGTAGAACAGATACGCAGTATTTT
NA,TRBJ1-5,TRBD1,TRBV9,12,CASSGGDRDQHF,TGTGCCAGCAGCGGGGGTGACAGGGACCAGCATTTT
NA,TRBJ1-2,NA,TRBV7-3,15,CASSLDSVGLYGYTF,TGTGCCAGCAGCTTAGACAGCGTGGGGTTATATGGCTACACCTTC
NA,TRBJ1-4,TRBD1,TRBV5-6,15,CASSSLQGADEKLFF,TGTGCCAGCAGCTCCTTACAGGGGGCCGATGAAAAACTGTTTTTT
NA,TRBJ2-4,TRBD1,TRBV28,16,CASSSHRGKGVNIQYF,TGTGCCAGCAGTTCCCACAGGGGGAAAGGGGTAAACATTCAGTACTTC
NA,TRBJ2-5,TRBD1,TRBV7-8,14,CASRTGTAAETQYF,TGTGCCAGCAGGACCGGGACAGCGGCGGAGACCCAGTACTTC
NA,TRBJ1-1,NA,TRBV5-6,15,CASTPPQRMNTEAFF,TGTGCCAGCACCCCTCCCCAGAGGATGAACACTGAAGCTTTCTTT
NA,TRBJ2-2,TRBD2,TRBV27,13,CASSHGEGGELFF,TGTGCCAGTAGTCACGGGGAGGGCGGAGAGCTGTTTTTT
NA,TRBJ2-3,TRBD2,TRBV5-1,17,CASSLALAGGSTDTQYF,TGCGCCAGCAGCTTGGCCTTAGCGGGGGGTTCCACAGATACGCAGTATTTT
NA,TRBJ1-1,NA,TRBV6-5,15,CASSWGRGPGTEAFF,TGTGCCAGCAGCTGGGGCAGGGGACCGGGCACTGAAGCTTTCTTT
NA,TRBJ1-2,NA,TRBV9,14,CASSVGVGLDGYTF,TGTGCCAGCAGCGTAGGTGTGGGCCTGGATGGCTACACCTTC
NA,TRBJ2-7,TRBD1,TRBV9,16,CASSPDLRDSSYEQYF,TGTGCCAGCAGCCCAGACCTCCGGGACAGCTCCTACGAGCAGTACTTC
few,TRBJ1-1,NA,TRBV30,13,CAWSSNRVTEAFF,TGTGCCTGGAGTTCAAACAGGGTCACTGAAGCTTTCTTT
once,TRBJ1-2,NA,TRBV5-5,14,CASSLRPGDYGYTF,TGTGCCAGCAGCTTAAGACCCGGGGACTATGGCTACACCTTC
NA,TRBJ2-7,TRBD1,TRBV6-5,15,CASREWTGGTYEQYF,TGTGCCAGCCGAGAATGGACAGGGGGCACCTACGAGCAGTACTTC
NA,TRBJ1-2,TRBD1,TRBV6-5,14,CASSYDRGTDGYTF,TGTGCCAGCAGTTACGACAGGGGGACCGATGGCTACACCTTC
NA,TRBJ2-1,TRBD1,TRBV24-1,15,CATSDWTGGSNEQFF,TGTGCCACCAGTGACTGGACAGGGGGCTCGAATGAGCAGTTCTTC
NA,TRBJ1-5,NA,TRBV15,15,CATSRDPYSNQPQHF,TGTGCCACCAGCAGAGACCCCTATAGCAATCAGCCCCAGCATTTT
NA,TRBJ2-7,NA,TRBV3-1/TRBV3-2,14,CASSQGLDRTGQYF,TGTGCCAGCAGCCAAGGACTAGATCGTACGGGGCAGTACTTC
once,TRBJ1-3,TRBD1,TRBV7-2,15,CASSPQGGAGNTIYF,TGTGCCAGCAGCCCACAGGGGGGAGCTGGAAACACCATATATTTT
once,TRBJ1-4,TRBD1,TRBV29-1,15,CSVYRGRPPGEKLFF,TGCAGCGTTTACAGGGGCCGCCCTCCCGGGGAAAAACTGTTTTTT
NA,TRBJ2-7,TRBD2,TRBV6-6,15,CASHNSGRTSYEQYF,TGTGCCAGCCATAATAGCGGGAGGACCTCCTACGAGCAGTACTTC
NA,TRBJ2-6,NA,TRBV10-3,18,CAISESTFTGTGANVLTF,TGTGCCATCAGTGAGTCGACTTTCACAGGGACCGGGGCCAACGTCCTGACTTTC
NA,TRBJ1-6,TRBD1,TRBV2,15,CASSEGQGARSPLHF,TGTGCCAGCAGTGAGGGGCAGGGGGCCCGCTCACCCCTCCACTTT
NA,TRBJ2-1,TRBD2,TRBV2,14,CASRASGENNEQFF,TGTGCCAGCAGGGCTAGCGGGGAGAACAATGAGCAGTTCTTC
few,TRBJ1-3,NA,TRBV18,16,CASSPPRHLSGNTIYF,TGTGCCAGCTCACCACCAAGACATCTCTCTGGAAACACCATATATTTT
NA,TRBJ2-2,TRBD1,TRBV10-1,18,CASRPAGGTGYKAGELFF,TGCGCCAGCCGTCCCGCAGGGGGGACAGGGTATAAGGCCGGGGAGCTGTTTTTT
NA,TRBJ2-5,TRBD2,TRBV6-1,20,CASSGARLAGGPLLGETQYF,TGTGCCAGCAGTGGGGCAAGACTAGCGGGAGGGCCTCTCCTCGGCGAGACCCAGTACTTC